This TCR beta chain was sequenced in a study of blood T cell repertoires in COVID-19. Turning to the study itself: Sources were T cells, B-cell-depleted T cells, or PBMCs; the material itself was cDNA or gDNA.

Repertoires were generated with immunoSEQ multiplex PCR, while TCRdb's copy carries only in-frame clones and drops some. The table has 200,000 to 300,000 clones, around 87% seen once; the top ten hold approximately 2.3%. Germline loops: CDR1 SGHRS, CDR2 YFSETQ. The CDR3 is 16 residues long. Trimming cost V 3 bases and J 9 bases; bases outside gene matches: 8. This clone was seen a single time. The rearrangement links TRBV5-1 to TRBJ2-3, with TRBD2 matching 15 bases. The sequenced material came from peripheral blood. The receptor was isolated from a woman aged 45-60 years with acute or convalescent COVID-19. The CDR3 sequence is CASSSGLAGGPETQYF. CDR3 in DNA: TGCGCCAGCAGCTCCGGACTAGCGGGAGGGCCGGAGACGCAGTATTTT.